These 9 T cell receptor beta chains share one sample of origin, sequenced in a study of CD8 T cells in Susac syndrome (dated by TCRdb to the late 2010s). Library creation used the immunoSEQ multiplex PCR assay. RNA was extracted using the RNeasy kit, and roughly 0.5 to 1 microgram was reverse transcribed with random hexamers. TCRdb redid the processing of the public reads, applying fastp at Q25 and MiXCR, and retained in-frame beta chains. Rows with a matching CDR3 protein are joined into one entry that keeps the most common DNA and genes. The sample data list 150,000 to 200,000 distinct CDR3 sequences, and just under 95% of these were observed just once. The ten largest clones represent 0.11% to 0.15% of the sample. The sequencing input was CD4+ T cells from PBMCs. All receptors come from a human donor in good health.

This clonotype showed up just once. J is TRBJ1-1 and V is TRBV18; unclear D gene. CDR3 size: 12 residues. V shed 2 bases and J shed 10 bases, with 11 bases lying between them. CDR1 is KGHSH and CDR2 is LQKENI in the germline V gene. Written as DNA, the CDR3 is TGTGCCAGCTCACCAAGTGGAATAGGAGCTTTCTTT. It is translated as CASSPSGIGAFF.

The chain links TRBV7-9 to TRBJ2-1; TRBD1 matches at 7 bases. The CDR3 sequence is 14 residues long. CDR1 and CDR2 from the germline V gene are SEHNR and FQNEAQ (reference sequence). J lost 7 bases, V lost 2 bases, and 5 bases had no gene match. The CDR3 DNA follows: TGTGCCAGCAGCTTAACCCAGGGGGAAAATGAGCAGTTCTTC. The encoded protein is CASSLTQGENEQFF.

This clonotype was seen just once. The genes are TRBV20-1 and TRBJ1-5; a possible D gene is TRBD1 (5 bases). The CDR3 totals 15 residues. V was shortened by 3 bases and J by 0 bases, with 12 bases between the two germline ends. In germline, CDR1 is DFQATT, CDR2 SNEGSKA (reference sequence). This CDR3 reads CSASDRVHSNQPQHF. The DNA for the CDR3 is TGCAGTGCTAGCGACAGAGTCCATAGCAATCAGCCCCAGCATTTT.

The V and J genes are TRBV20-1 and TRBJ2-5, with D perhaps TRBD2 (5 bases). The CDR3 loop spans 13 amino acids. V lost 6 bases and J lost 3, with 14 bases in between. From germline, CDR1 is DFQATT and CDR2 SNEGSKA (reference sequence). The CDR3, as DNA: TGCAGTGCCCCCGGGCGGGTTGAAGAGACCCAGTACTTC. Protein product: CSAPGRVEETQYF.

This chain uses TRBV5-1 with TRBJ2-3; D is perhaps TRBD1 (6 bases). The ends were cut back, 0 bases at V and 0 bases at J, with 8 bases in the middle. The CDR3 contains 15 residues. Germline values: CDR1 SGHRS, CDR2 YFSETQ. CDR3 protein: CASSLGGRSTDTQYF. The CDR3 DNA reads TGCGCCAGCAGCTTGGGGGGGCGCAGCACAGATACGCAGTATTTT. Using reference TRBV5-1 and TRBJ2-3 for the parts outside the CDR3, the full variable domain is KAGVTQTPRYLIKTRGQQVTLSCSPISGHRSVSWYQQTPGQGLQFLFEYFSETQRNKGNFPGRFSGRQFSNSRSEMNVSTLELGDSALYLCASSLGGRSTDTQYFGPGTRLTVL.

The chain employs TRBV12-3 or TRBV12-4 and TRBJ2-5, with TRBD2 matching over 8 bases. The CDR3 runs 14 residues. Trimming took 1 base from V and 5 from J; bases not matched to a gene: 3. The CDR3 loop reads CASSLGAGGETQYF. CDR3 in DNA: TGTGCCAGCAGTTTAGGGGCGGGGGGTGAGACCCAGTACTTC.

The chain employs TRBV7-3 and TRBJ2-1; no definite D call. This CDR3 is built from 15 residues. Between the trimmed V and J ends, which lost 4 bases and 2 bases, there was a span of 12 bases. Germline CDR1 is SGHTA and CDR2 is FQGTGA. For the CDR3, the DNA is TGTGCCAGCAGCTCGTCTACGGTTGCCTACAATGAGCAGTTCTTC. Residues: CASSSSTVAYNEQFF. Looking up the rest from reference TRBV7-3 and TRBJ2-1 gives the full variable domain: GAGVSQTPSNKVTEKGKYVELRCDPISGHTALYWYRQSLGQGPEFLIYFQGTGAADDSGLPNDRFFAVRPEGSVSTLKIQRTERGDSAVYLCASSSSTVAYNEQFFGPGTRLTVL.

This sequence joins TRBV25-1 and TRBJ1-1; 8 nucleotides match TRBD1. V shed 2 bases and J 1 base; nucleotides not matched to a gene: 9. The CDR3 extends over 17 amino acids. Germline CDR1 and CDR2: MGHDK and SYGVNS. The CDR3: CASSEVGQGEWNTEAFF. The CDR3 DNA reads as TGTGCCAGCAGTGAAGTAGGACAGGGTGAGTGGAACACTGAAGCTTTCTTT.

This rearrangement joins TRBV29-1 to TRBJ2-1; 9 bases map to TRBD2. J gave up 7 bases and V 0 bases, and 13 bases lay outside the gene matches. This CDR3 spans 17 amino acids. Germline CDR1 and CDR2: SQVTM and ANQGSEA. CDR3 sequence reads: CSVEDVWGGGARNEQFF. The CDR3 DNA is TGCAGCGTTGAAGATGTATGGGGCGGGGGGGCGAGAAATGAGCAGTTCTTC.